Each of the 7 T cell receptor beta chains below was sequenced from the same sample in a study of blood T cell repertoires in COVID-19. Data came from immunoSEQ multiplex PCR; TCRdb stores just in-frame clones and leaves some out. The top ten hold under 1.5% of the sample, which has more than 45,000 clones, 70% to 90% seen once. The material sequenced was peripheral blood. The origin of the receptors is a man between 60 and 75 years old with acute or convalescent COVID-19.

This clone has just a few counts. The chain links TRBV18 to TRBJ1-2, with 8 bases fitting TRBD1. Losses at the gene ends were 6 bases for V and 2 bases for J; bases not matched to a gene: 5. Per germline, CDR1 KGHSH and CDR2 LQKENI. There are 14 residues in the CDR3. The CDR3 here is CASSQGAGNYGYTF. The CDR3 DNA reads TGTGCCAGCTCCCAGGGGGCAGGCAACTATGGCTACACCTTC.

The V call is TRBV28, the J call TRBJ1-6, with a tentative D call TRBD1 (6 bases). Germline-derived CDR1 and CDR2 are MDHEN and SYDVKM. This CDR3 is 18 amino acids long. The V and J ends lost 5 bases and 0 bases respectively, with 17 bases between them. CDR3 nucleotide sequence: TGTGCCAGCAGTAATATGCCGGGACAAAGCTCCTATAATTCACCCCTCCACTTT. This encodes CASSNMPGQSSYNSPLHF.

This chain connects TRBV5-6 to TRBJ2-1; 7 bases are a match to TRBD2. V gave up 6 bases and J gave up 0 bases; unmatched junction bases: 3. The CDR3 sequence is 14 residues long. Germline CDR1 SGHDT, CDR2 YYEEEE. The CDR3 here is CASTRTSSYNEQFF. CDR3 DNA: TGTGCCAGCACCAGGACTAGCTCCTACAATGAGCAGTTCTTC.

The chain uses TRBV6-2 or TRBV6-3 and TRBJ2-7, with 9 positions matching TRBD1. The CDR3 runs to 14 residues. Germline V lookup: CDR1 MNHEY, CDR2 SVGEGT. J gave up 3 bases and V 4 bases, and 4 bases lay outside the gene matches. The CDR3 protein is CASSLGTGIYEQYF. CDR3 DNA: TGTGCCAGCAGTTTAGGGACAGGGATCTACGAGCAGTACTTC.

This chain connects TRBV28 to TRBJ2-5; 7 nucleotides align to TRBD1. The CDR3 is 14 amino acids. Germline V lookup: CDR1 MDHEN, CDR2 SYDVKM. Trimming cost V 7 bases and J 8 bases; bases outside gene matches: 13. DNA for the CDR3: TGTGCCAGCACTCCGTCACAGGGGCGGTCTACCCAGTACTTC. Its translation is CASTPSQGRSTQYF.

This clone appeared a single time. The J gene is TRBJ2-7, the V gene TRBV11-3, with 13 bases that match TRBD2. Trimming at V came to 0 bases and at J to 0 bases, leaving 14 bases not matched to a gene. This CDR3 spans 21 amino acids. Germline CDR1 reads SGHNT; CDR2 reads YENEEA. CDR3 protein: CASSLDAPPGLAGWGSYEQYF. CDR3 DNA sequence: TGTGCCAGCAGCTTAGACGCCCCCCCGGGACTAGCGGGGTGGGGCTCCTACGAGCAGTACTTC.

The genes are TRBV3-1 (or the pseudogene TRBV3-2) and TRBJ2-5; D might be TRBD2 (6 bases). This CDR3 has 13 amino acids. The V end was cut by 3 bases, the J end by 7 bases, with 12 bases between. CDR1 LGHDT and CDR2 YNNKEL come from the germline V gene (reference sequence). DNA of the CDR3: TGTGCCAGCAGCCAGACGGAAGCGGGGACCCAGTACTTC. Amino acids: CASSQTEAGTQYF.